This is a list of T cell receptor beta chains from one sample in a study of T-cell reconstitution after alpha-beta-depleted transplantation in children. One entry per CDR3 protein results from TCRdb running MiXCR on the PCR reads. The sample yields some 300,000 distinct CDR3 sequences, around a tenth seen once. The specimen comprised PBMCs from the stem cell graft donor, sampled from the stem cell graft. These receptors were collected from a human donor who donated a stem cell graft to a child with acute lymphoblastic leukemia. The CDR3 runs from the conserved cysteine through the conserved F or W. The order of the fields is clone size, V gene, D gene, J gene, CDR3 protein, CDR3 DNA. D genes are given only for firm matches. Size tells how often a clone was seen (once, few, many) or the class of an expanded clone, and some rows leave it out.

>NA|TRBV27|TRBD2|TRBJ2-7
CASKHTLAGGYEQYF
TGTGCCAGCAAACACACACTAGCGGGAGGGTACGAGCAGTACTTC
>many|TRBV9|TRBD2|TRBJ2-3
CASSPSGSQGDTQYF
TGTGCCAGCAGCCCCAGCGGGAGCCAGGGAGATACGCAGTATTTT
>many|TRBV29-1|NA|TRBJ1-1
CSVGTLEAFF
TGCAGCGTTGGGACCTTAGAAGCTTTCTTT
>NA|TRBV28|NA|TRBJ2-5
CASSLTGSQETQYF
TGTGCCAGCAGCCTCACAGGGAGTCAAGAGACCCAGTACTTC
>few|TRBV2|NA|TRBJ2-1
CASILGKGDEQFF
TGTGCCAGCATCCTGGGAAAAGGAGATGAGCAGTTCTTC
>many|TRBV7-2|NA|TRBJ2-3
CASSLVGGSDTQYF
TGTGCCAGCAGCTTAGTGGGGGGTTCCGATACGCAGTATTTT
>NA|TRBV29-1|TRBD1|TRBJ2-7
CSADPGTGDEQYF
TGCAGCGCCGACCCGGGGACAGGGGACGAGCAGTACTTC
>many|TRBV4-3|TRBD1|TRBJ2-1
CASSQADRERGEQFF
TGCGCCAGCAGCCAAGCGGACAGGGAAAGGGGTGAGCAGTTCTTC
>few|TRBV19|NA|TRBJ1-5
CASSIRGQYGLSSQPQHF
TGTGCCAGTAGTATACGAGGACAGTACGGTCTGTCATCCCAGCCCCAGCATTTT
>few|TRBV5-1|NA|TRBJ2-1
CASSLADPSSDEQFF
TGCGCCAGCAGCTTGGCCGACCCTTCTAGCGATGAGCAGTTCTTC
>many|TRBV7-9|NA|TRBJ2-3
CASRYERGFTDTQYF
TGTGCCAGCAGATACGAAAGGGGGTTCACAGATACGCAGTATTTT
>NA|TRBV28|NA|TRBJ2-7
CASSLRPQRVSYEQYF
TGTGCCAGCAGTTTGCGACCCCAGCGGGTTTCCTACGAGCAGTACTTC
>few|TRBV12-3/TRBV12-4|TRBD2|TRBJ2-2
CASSLLSGSRTGELFF
TGTGCCAGCAGTTTACTTAGCGGGAGTCGTACCGGGGAGCTGTTTTTT
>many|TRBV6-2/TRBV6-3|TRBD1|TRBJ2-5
CASSYLPGQGMETQYF
TGTGCCAGCAGTTATCTCCCGGGACAGGGGATGGAGACCCAGTACTTC
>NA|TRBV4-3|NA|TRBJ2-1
CASSQDQGYNEQFF
TGCGCCAGCAGCCAAGATCAAGGGTACAATGAGCAGTTCTTC
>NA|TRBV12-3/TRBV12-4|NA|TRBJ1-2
CASIPSHFTGINYGYTF
TGTGCCAGCATCCCCTCTCACTTCACAGGGATCAACTATGGCTACACCTTC
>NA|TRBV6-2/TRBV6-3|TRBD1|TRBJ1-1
CASSPGQGGYTEAFF
TGTGCCAGCAGCCCCGGACAGGGCGGATACACTGAAGCTTTCTTT
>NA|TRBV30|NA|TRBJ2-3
CAWSTGVRTDTQYF
TGTGCCTGGAGTACCGGAGTTCGAACAGATACGCAGTATTTT
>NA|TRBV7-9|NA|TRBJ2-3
CASSLAVGASTDTQYF
TGTGCCAGCAGCTTAGCCGTCGGAGCTAGCACAGATACGCAGTATTTT
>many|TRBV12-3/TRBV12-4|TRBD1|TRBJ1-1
CASSLQGAREAFF
TGTGCCAGCAGTTTACAGGGGGCTAGGGAAGCTTTCTTT
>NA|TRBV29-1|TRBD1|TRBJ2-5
CSVITSLRTGLATQYF
TGCAGCGTAATAACCAGCTTGAGGACAGGGTTGGCGACCCAGTACTTC
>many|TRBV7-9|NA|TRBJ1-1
CASSLVSAVRGYATEAFF
TGTGCCAGCAGCTTAGTAAGTGCGGTTCGAGGGTACGCCACTGAAGCTTTCTTT
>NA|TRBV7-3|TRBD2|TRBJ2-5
CASSLSPAGGQETQYF
TGTGCCAGCAGCTTAAGTCCAGCGGGAGGGCAAGAGACCCAGTACTTC
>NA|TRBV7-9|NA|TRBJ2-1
CASSPPVAEFYNEQFF
TGTGCCAGCAGCCCGCCCGTAGCGGAGTTTTACAATGAGCAGTTCTTC
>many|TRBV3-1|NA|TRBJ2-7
CASSQVDEQYF
TGCGCCAGCAGTCAGGTGGACGAGCAGTACTTC
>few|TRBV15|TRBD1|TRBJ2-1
CATSRDREGNEQFF
TGTGCCACCAGCCGGGACAGGGAGGGCAATGAGCAGTTCTTC